This T cell receptor (beta chain) was obtained from a study of T cells expressing NK-cell markers. Each CDR3 protein gets one entry in TCRdb, which reprocessed the 5' RACE reads and gives no DNA. Its table records fewer than 200,000 distinct CDR3 sequences. The sequenced sample was blood T cells: a sorted CD56 or NKG2C T cell subset, CD4+ or CD8+ T cells, or bulk PBMC T cells (not recorded which). The clonotype was recovered from a woman aged 18 to 75 in good health.

The CDR3 region is CASSPSGEDTQYF. The chain has TRBV9 and TRBJ2-3. Looked up from germline, CDR1 is SGDLS and CDR2 is YYNGEE. The CDR3 runs 13 residues.